This TCR beta chain was sequenced in a study of identical twins. General observations from the study: Possibly, invariant MAIT and iNKT cells partly confounded zero-insertion analyses.

After template switching added a universal primer site, the resulting cDNA carried unique molecular identifiers. TCRdb re-derived calls from the 5' RACE reads in MiXCR, one entry per CDR3 protein. Of 200,000 to 250,000 distinct CDR3 sequences listed, more than 13% are singletons. For this clonotype: Antigen specificity is unknown.

The sample consisted of memory (CD45RO+) T cells sorted from blood. The TCR comes from a woman aged 18-30 years in good health.

The CDR3 region is CASAPDTRSGNTIYF. In nucleotides, the CDR3 is TGTGCCAGCGCTCCTGACACCCGCTCTGGAAACACCATATATTTT. The V call is TRBV12-3 or TRBV12-4, the J call TRBJ1-3, with no clear D. Trimming removed 8 bases from V and 0 bases from J, with 14 bases in between. The CDR3 has 15 residues.